This TCR beta chain was identified in a study of early T cells in non-severe SARS-CoV-2 infection. The wider study: The sequenced material was bulk RNA from unsorted whole blood, and its chains were unpaired. Study-wide points: Sequences matched to VDJdb favored anti-spike CD8 responses, while private and CD4 specificities were missed.

This clonotype was seen many times. Its antigen is unidentified. The CDR3 totals 15 residues. V was shortened by 1 base and J by 4 bases, with 13 bases between the two germline ends. Germline CDR1 and CDR2: KGHSH and LQKENI. Molecules of cDNA were individually given unique molecular identifiers that were attached to them. TCRdb independently ran MiXCR on the 5' RACE reads; one entry per CDR3 protein. The sample lists under 85,000 distinct CDR3 sequences; around 10% were seen once. Sequencing used whole blood. V is TRBV18 and J is TRBJ1-1; tentatively, D is TRBD1 (5 bases). The clonotype was recovered from an adult who was a healthcare worker with PCR-confirmed SARS-CoV-2 infection or an uninfected control (not recorded which). The CDR3 protein is CASSPRDLRGTEAFF. CDR3 coding DNA: TGTGCCAGCTCACCACGGGACTTGCGTGGCACTGAAGCTTTCTTT.